Given below is one TCR beta chain in context. Its target antigen remains unknown. Per-base quality was not reported, and no clone a single base away is much larger than it. TCRbeta CDR3 regions were amplified from genomic DNA by means of the immunoSEQ Assay, a bias-controlled multiplex PCR. Per the source publication's procedure: The number of nucleated cells in each sample was estimated by amplification of reference gene primers within the assay. Sequence reads were collapsed and filtered to measure the absolute abundance of every unique TCRbeta CDR3 rearrangement. For each sample, productive Simpson clonality was calculated by taking the square root of Simpson's diversity index across productive rearrangements. In its TCRdb copy, this immuneACCESS table keeps in-frame sequences only and misses some clones. Where compared with another copy, unresolved V genes explain less than half of these, and the others have no known cause. V and J calls and clone size are those listed in that table; D and trimming were worked out from the DNA. Across this sample there are 200,000 to 250,000 clones, with roughly 81% seen only once. Of the sample, approximately 8.1% falls within the top ten clones.

This entry comes from a study of blood T cell repertoires in COVID-19 (dated by TCRdb to between 2020 and 2021). Regarding the research as a whole: Collaborator samples came from the United States, Italy and Spain and covered acute and convalescent phases of COVID-19. Samples came from the ongoing ImmuneRACE study (first 160 participants) plus 1,254 subjects from 6 global collaborators. Deeply sampled blood TCRbeta repertoires from subjects exposed to, actively infected with, or recovered from COVID-19 were included in the dataset. The prospective study material was composed of cDNA or gDNA derived from T cells, B-cell-depleted T cells, or PBMCs. A freely available public database, intended as a resource for researchers studying the immune response to SARS-CoV-2, is where the repertoires were released. A de-identified subject ID, COVID-19 status, age in years and sex were almost always included in the sample metadata. Where available, HLA class I and class II types were obtained from metadata supplied by the sample provider rather than from assay-based typing. Here is what the overall study found, with its caveats: The quantity of clinical and demographic metadata differed by source and by participant and was supplied without curation.

Whole blood was collected in K2EDTA tubes by collaborating institutions according to the institutions' own protocols. For TCRbeta analysis, collaborators shipped samples in one of three forms: frozen whole blood, isolated PBMCs, or DNA extracted from either of those sample types. Its CDR3 holds 18 amino acids, cysteine through phenylalanine. Only the CDR3 region is kept as DNA, spanning 54 bases read in frame from base 1. The CDR1 and CDR2 encoded by the germline V gene (reference sequence) are DFQATT and SNEGSKA. Trimming leaves V shorter by 3 bases and J shorter by 2 bases, with the junction holding 10 bases beyond the gene matches.

This clonotype was obtained from a woman aged 45-65 years with active or convalescent COVID-19. The rearranged segments are TRBV20-1 and TRBJ2-4, with 13 central nucleotides matching TRBD2. The sequenced material came from peripheral blood. The CDR3 reads CSASYPGLAGITKNIQYF. The sequenced DNA: TGCAGTGCTAGTTACCCGGGACTAGCGGGAATCACCAAAAACATTCAGTACTTC.